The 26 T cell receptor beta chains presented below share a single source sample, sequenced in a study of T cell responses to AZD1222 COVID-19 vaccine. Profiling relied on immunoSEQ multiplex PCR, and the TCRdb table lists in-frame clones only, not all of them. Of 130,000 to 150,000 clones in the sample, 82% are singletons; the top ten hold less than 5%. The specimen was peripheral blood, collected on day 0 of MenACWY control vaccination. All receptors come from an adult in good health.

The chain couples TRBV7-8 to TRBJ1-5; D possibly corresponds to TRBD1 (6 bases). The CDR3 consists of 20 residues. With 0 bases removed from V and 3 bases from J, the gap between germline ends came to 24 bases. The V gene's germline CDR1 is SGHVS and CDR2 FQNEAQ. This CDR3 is CASSLAPLRQGMGPNQPQHF. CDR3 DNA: TGTGCCAGCAGCTTAGCCCCCCTGCGGCAGGGGATGGGTCCCAATCAGCCCCAGCATTTT.

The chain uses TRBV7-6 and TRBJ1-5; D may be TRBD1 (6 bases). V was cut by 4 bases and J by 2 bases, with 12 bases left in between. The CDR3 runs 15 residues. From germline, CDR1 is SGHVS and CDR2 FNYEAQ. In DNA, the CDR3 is TGTGCCAGCAGCTCTGGGGCAGGGGGCAATCAGCCCCAGCATTTT. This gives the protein CASSSGAGGNQPQHF.

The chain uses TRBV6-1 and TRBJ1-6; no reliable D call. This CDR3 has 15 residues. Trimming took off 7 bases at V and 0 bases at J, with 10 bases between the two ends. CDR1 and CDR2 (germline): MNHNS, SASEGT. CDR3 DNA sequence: TGTGCCAGCACGGGTGATAGCTCCTATAATTCACCCCTCCACTTT. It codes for CASTGDSSYNSPLHF.

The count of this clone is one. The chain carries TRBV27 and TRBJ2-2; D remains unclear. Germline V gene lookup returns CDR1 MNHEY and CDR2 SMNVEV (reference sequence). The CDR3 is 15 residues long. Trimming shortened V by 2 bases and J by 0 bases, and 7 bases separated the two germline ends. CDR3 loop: CASSLRVPNTGELFF. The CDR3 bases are TGTGCCAGCAGTTTACGGGTCCCGAACACCGGGGAGCTGTTTTTT.

In DNA form, the CDR3 reads TGTGCCAGCGCAGGGTGGGAGACCCAGTACTTC. It specifies CASAGWETQYF. The chain couples TRBV2 to TRBJ2-5; TRBD1 is a possible D gene (5 bases). The V and J ends lost 8 bases and 5 bases respectively, with 9 bases between them. The CDR3 contains 11 residues. Per the germline V gene, CDR1 is SNHLY and CDR2 is FYNNEI.

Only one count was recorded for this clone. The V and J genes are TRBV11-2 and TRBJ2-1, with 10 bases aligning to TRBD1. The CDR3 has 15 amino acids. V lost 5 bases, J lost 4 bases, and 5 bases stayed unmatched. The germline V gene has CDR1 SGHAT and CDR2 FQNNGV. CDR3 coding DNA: TGTGCCAGCAGCCCCGGACAGGGGGGATACAATGAGCAGTTCTTC. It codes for CASSPGQGGYNEQFF. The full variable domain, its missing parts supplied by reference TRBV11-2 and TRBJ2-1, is EAGVAQSPRYKIIEKRQSVAFWCNPISGHATLYWYQQILGQGPKLLIQFQNNGVVDDSQLPKDRFSAERLKGVDSTLKIQPAKLEDSAVYLCASSPGQGGYNEQFFGPGTRLTVL.

CDR3 residues: CASSARGGAYNSPLHF. The CDR3 DNA reads as TGTGCCAGCAGTGCGAGGGGTGGGGCCTATAATTCACCCCTCCACTTT. This chain connects TRBV2 to TRBJ1-6; a weak D match, TRBD1 (5 bases). This CDR3 has 16 amino acids. Germline-derived CDR1 and CDR2 are SNHLY and FYNNEI. The V end was cut by 4 bases, the J end by 2 bases, with 12 bases between. Using reference TRBV2 and TRBJ1-6 for the parts outside the CDR3, the full variable domain is EPEVTQTPSHQVTQMGQEVILRCVPISNHLYFYWYRQILGQKVEFLVSFYNNEISEKSEIFDDQFSVERPDGSNFTLKIRSTKLEDSAMYFCASSARGGAYNSPLHFGNGTRLTVT.

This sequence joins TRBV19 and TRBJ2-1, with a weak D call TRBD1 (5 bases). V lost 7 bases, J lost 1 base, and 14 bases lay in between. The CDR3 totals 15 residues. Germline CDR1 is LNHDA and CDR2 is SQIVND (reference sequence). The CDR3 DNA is TGTGCCAGTACCGCAGGGTGGCATTCCTACAATGAGCAGTTCTTC. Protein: CASTAGWHSYNEQFF.

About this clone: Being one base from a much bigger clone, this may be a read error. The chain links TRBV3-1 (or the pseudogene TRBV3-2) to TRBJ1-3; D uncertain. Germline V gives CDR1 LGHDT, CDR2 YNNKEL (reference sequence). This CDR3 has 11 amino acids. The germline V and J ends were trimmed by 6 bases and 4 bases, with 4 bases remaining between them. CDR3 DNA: TGTGCCAGCAGTTCCGGAAACACCATATATTTT. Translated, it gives CASSSGNTIYF.

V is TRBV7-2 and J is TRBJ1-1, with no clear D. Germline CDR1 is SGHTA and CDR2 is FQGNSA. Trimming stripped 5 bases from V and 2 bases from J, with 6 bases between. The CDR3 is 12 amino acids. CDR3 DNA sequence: TGTGCCAGCAGCCATTCTAACACTGAAGCTTTCTTT. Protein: CASSHSNTEAFF.

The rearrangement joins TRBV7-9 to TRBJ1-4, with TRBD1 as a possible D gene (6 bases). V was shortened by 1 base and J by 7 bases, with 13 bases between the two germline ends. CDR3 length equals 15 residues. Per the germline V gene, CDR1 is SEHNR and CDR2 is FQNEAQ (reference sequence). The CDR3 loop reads CASSLGGGRSEKLFF. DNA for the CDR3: TGTGCCAGCAGCTTAGGCGGGGGGCGCAGTGAAAAACTGTTTTTT. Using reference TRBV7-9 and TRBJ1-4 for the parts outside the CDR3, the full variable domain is DTGVSQNPRHKITKRGQNVTFRCDPISEHNRLYWYRQTLGQGPEFLTYFQNEAQLEKSRLLSDRFSAERPKGSFSTLEIQRTEQGDSAMYLCASSLGGGRSEKLFFGSGTQLSVL.

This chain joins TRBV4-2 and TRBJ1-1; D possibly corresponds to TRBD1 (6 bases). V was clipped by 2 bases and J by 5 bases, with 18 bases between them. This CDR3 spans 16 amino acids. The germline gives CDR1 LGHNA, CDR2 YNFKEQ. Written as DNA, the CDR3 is TGTGCCAGCAGCCAACTCCCCTCCTCGGGGGCGACTGAAGCTTTCTTT. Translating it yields CASSQLPSSGATEAFF.

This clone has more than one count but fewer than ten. The CDR3 spells CASSYSRDPNSPLHF. CDR3 in DNA: TGTGCCAGCAGTTACTCTAGGGACCCTAATTCACCCCTCCACTTT. The V call is TRBV6-5, the J call TRBJ1-6; D perhaps matches TRBD1 (5 bases). Trimming removed 0 bases at V and 6 bases at J, with 9 bases between. Germline V gene lookup returns CDR1 MNHEY and CDR2 SVGAGI. The CDR3 consists of 15 residues.

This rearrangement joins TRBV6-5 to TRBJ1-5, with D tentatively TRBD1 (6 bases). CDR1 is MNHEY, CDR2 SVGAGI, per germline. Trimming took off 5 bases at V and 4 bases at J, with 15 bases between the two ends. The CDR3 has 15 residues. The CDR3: CASSKTGTTNQPQHF. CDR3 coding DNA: TGTGCCAGCAGTAAAACCGGGACAACAAATCAGCCCCAGCATTTT.

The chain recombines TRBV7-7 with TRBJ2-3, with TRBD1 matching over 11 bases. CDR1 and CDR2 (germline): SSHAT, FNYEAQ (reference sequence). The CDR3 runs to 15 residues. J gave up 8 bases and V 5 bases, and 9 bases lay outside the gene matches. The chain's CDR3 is CASSPVPGQGGTQYF. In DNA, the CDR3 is TGTGCCAGCAGCCCGGTCCCGGGACAGGGGGGTACGCAGTATTTT. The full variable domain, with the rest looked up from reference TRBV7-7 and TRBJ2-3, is GAGVSQSPRYKVTKRGQDVTLRCDPISSHATLYWYQQALGQGPEFLTYFNYEAQPDKSGLPSDRFSAERPEGSISTLTIQRTEQRDSAMYRCASSPVPGQGGTQYFGPGTRLTVL.

CDR3 residues: CATSEGGGANEQFF. DNA for the CDR3: TGTGCCACCAGTGAGGGCGGGGGGGCAAATGAGCAGTTCTTC. This chain uses TRBV24-1 with TRBJ2-1, with 9 bases aligning to TRBD2. Germline loops: CDR1 KGHDR, CDR2 SFDVKD. V lost 4 bases to trimming and J lost 7 bases; unmatched junction nucleotides: 4. This CDR3 region has 14 residues.

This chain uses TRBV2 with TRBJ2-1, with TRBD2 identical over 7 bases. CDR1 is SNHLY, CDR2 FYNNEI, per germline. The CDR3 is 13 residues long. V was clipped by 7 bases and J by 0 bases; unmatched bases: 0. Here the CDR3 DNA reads TGTGCCAGCACGGGAGGCTCCTACAATGAGCAGTTCTTC. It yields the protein CASTGGSYNEQFF.

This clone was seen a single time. CDR3 region: CASSLWGEVRVGTEAFF. CDR3 in DNA: TGTGCCAGCAGTTTATGGGGGGAGGTAAGGGTTGGCACTGAAGCTTTCTTT. This chain joins TRBV28 and TRBJ1-1; perhaps TRBD1 as D (5 bases). CDR1 is MDHEN, CDR2 SYDVKM, per germline. The CDR3 has 17 amino acids. The germline V and J ends were trimmed by 0 bases and 4 bases, with 18 bases remaining between them.

The CDR3 sequence: CASSSLSAGANVLTF. Here the CDR3 DNA reads TGTGCCAGCAGCTCTTTGTCAGCTGGGGCCAACGTCCTGACTTTC. V gene TRBV11-2 combines with J gene TRBJ2-6; D unclear. V was shortened by 4 bases and J by 2 bases, with 9 bases between the two germline ends. Per germline, CDR1 SGHAT and CDR2 FQNNGV. The CDR3 contains 15 residues.

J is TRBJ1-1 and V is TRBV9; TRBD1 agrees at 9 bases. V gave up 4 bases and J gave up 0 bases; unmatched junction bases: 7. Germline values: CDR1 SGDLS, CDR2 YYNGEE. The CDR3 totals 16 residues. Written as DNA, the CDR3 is TGTGCCAGCAGCCCGGGACAGGGTCTGATGAACACTGAAGCTTTCTTT. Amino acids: CASSPGQGLMNTEAFF.

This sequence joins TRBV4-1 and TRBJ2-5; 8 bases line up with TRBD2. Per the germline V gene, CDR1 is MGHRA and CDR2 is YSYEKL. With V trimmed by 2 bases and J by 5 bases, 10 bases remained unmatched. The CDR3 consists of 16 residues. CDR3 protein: CASSQSDSGGIETQYF. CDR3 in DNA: TGCGCCAGCAGCCAATCGGACTCGGGAGGGATTGAGACCCAGTACTTC.

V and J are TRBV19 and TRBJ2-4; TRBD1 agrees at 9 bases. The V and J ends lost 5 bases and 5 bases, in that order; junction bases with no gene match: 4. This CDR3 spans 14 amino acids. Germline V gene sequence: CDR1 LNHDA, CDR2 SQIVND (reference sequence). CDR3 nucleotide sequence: TGTGCCAGTAGTGGTACAGGGGGCGAAAACATTCAGTACTTC. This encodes CASSGTGGENIQYF.

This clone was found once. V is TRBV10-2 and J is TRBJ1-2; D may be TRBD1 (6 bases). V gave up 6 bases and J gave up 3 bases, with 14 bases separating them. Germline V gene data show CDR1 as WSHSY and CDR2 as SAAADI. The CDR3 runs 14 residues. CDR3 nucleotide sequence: TGCGCCAGCAGGGGTGACAGGTTCGACTATGGCTACACCTTC. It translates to CASRGDRFDYGYTF.

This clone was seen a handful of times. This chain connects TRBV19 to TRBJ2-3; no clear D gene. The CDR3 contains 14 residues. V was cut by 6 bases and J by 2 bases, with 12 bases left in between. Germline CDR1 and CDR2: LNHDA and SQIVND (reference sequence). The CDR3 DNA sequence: TGTGCCAGTAGGCCGGTAGGGCTCACAGATACGCAGTATTTT. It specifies CASRPVGLTDTQYF.

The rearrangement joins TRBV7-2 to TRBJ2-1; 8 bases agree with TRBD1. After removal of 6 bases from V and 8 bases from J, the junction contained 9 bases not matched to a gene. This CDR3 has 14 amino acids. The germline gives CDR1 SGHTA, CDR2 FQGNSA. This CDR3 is CASSPPGQDHEQFF. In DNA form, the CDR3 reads TGTGCCAGCAGTCCACCGGGACAGGACCATGAGCAGTTCTTC.

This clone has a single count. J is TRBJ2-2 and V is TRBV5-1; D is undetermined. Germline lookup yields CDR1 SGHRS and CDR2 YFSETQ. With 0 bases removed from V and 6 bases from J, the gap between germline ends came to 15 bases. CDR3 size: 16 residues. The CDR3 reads CASSLAGDTSSGELFF. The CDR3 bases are TGCGCCAGCAGCTTGGCAGGCGACACTTCCTCCGGGGAGCTGTTTTTT.